This T cell receptor beta chain was sequenced for a study of blood T cell repertoires in COVID-19. Profiled with immunoSEQ multiplex PCR; TCRdb holds only in-frame clones, not every one. The table lists around 150,000 clones, more than 70% of them singletons. The CDR3 has 13 residues. The germline V gene has CDR1 KGHDR and CDR2 SFDVKD. Deletions cut 7 bases from V and 5 bases from J, with 10 bases between. The chain carries TRBV24-1 and TRBJ2-2, with D unresolved. The sequencing sample was made of PBMCs or T cells enriched from blood (not recorded which). The receptor was derived from a man between 35 and 55 years old who had recovered from COVID-19. The CDR3 region is CATRDHSTGELFF. CDR3 sequence (DNA): TGTGCCACCAGAGACCACAGTACCGGGGAGCTGTTTTTT.